This paragraph covers one T cell receptor beta chain sequence. Methods used by the authors: The authors estimated nucleated cell counts from reference gene primer amplification. Here immunoSEQ multiplex PCR was the method, and the copy in TCRdb shows in-frame clones only, minus some. That table is the source of V, J and clone size, and D and trimming were worked out from the DNA. The sample shows about 88,000 clones, 86% of them seen only once. This sample stems from a study of blood T cell repertoires in COVID-19. The wider study: T cells, B-cell-depleted T cells, or PBMCs provided the cDNA or gDNA that served as material.

CDR1 and CDR2 (germline): SGDLS, YYNGEE. The CDR3 extends over 15 amino acids. V gave up 6 bases and J gave up 4 bases; unmatched junction bases: 9. The genes are TRBV9 and TRBJ2-3; 9 nucleotides line up with TRBD2. The sequenced sample consisted of peripheral blood. This clonotype originated in a human donor in a cohort sampled during active COVID-19. The CDR3 protein is CASNLAGSLPDTQYF. The CDR3 nucleotides are TGTGCCAGCAACCTAGCGGGATCTCTCCCAGATACGCAGTATTTT.